The rows below give T cell receptor beta chains drawn from one sample of a study of PD-1 blockade in classical Hodgkin lymphoma. Clones were sequenced by immunoSEQ multiplex PCR, and TCRdb holds only the in-frame ones, with some missing. The table has tens of thousands of clones, over 75% seen once. The sequenced sample was peripheral blood mononuclear cells (PBMCs), obtained at baseline. These receptors all stem from a human donor with classical Hodgkin lymphoma. Each CDR3 is given with its conserved first and last residue. A D gene is named only where the DNA matches it firmly. Clone size is given for some rows only: seen once, a few or many times, or a class if the clone is expanded.

CDR3	DNA	size	length	V	J	D
CASSLGQGTVQETQYF	TGTGCCAGCAGCCTGGGACAGGGGACAGTCCAAGAGACCCAGTACTTC	.	16	TRBV5-4	TRBJ2-5	TRBD1
CASSLVRVGEQYF	TGCGCCAGCAGCTTGGTACGTGTAGGCGAGCAGTACTTC	.	13	TRBV5-1	TRBJ2-7	.
CAGMDSREADTQYF	TGCGCCGGGATGGACTCCCGAGAAGCAGATACGCAGTATTTT	few	14	TRBV10-2	TRBJ2-3	.
CASSPEAPPDTQYF	TGTGCCAGCAGCCCCGAGGCCCCACCAGATACGCAGTATTTT	few	14	TRBV7-2	TRBJ2-3	.
CASSQADRWTRFSTGANVLTF	TGTGCCAGCAGCCAAGCGGACAGGTGGACTAGATTTTCTACCGGGGCCAACGTCCTGACTTTC	.	21	TRBV14	TRBJ2-6	.
CAISGQQGYEQYF	TGTGCCATCAGTGGTCAACAGGGCTACGAGCAGTACTTC	few	13	TRBV10-3	TRBJ2-7	.
CATRGGTDTQYF	TGTGCCACCAGGGGAGGCACAGATACGCAGTATTTT	.	12	TRBV15	TRBJ2-3	.
CASRIPSDTEAFF	TGTGCCAGCAGAATACCTTCGGACACTGAAGCTTTCTTT	.	13	TRBV7-9	TRBJ1-1	.
CASTPRGEGTQYF	TGTGCCAGCACTCCCCGAGGCGAGGGTACGCAGTATTTT	.	13	TRBV2	TRBJ2-3	.
CASGQRDGRGYEQYF	TGTGCCAGCGGCCAACGGGATGGCAGGGGCTACGAGCAGTACTTC	.	15	TRBV6-5	TRBJ2-7	.
CATSIQPGQGNYGYTF	TGTGCCACCAGCATTCAACCGGGACAGGGTAACTATGGCTACACCTTC	.	16	TRBV15	TRBJ1-2	TRBD1
CASSLSGGKEKLFF	TGTGCCAGCAGCTTATCCGGCGGGAAAGAAAAACTGTTTTTT	.	14	TRBV7-9	TRBJ1-4	.
CASNYRDNSYNEQFF	TGTGCCAGCAATTACCGGGACAACTCCTACAATGAGCAGTTCTTC	.	15	TRBV6-5	TRBJ2-1	.
CASRGTGGSGNTEAFF	TGTGCCAGCAGGGGAACAGGGGGCTCGGGGAACACTGAAGCTTTCTTT	.	16	TRBV6-6	TRBJ1-1	TRBD1
CASSVIAGGRGNEQFF	TGTGCCAGTAGTGTTATAGCGGGGGGGCGAGGCAATGAGCAGTTCTTC	few	16	TRBV19	TRBJ2-1	TRBD2
CASSLGQLTDTQYF	TGTGCCAGCAGCTTGGGACAACTCACAGATACGCAGTATTTT	.	14	TRBV5-5	TRBJ2-3	.
CASSSQAGGPTGELFF	TGTGCCAGCAGTTCCCAAGCGGGGGGGCCCACCGGGGAGCTGTTTTTT	.	16	TRBV28	TRBJ2-2	TRBD2
CASSLARHNEQFF	TGTGCCAGCAGCTTGGCCCGGCACAATGAGCAGTTCTTC	.	13	TRBV5-4	TRBJ2-1	.
CATLPGDGYGYTF	TGTGCCACCCTCCCGGGGGACGGCTATGGCTACACCTTC	.	13	TRBV10-3	TRBJ1-2	.
CASSSYSRGPPGGYTF	TGTGCCAGCAGCTCCTATAGCAGGGGGCCACCGGGTGGCTACACCTTC	few	16	TRBV11-2	TRBJ1-2	TRBD1
CASSQDAGGSAQETQYF	TGTGCCAGCAGCCAAGATGCGGGGGGCAGCGCCCAAGAGACCCAGTACTTC	.	17	TRBV4-2	TRBJ2-5	TRBD2
CASGGMTYNEQFF	TGTGCCAGCGGAGGGATGACCTACAATGAGCAGTTCTTC	.	13	TRBV6-6	TRBJ2-1	.
CASSSAGGPAWYTQYF	TGCGCCAGCAGCTCCGCGGGGGGCCCGGCGTGGTATACGCAGTATTTT	.	16	TRBV5-1	TRBJ2-3	TRBD2
CASSQGGGAYEQYF	TGCGCCAGCAGCCAGGGCGGGGGGGCCTACGAGCAGTACTTC	.	14	TRBV4-3	TRBJ2-7	TRBD2
CASSEGAGGEAFF	TGTGCCAGCAGTGAAGGGGCCGGTGGTGAAGCTTTCTTT	.	13	TRBV6-1	TRBJ1-1	.
CASSLLWGRPQDGNEQFF	TGTGCCAGCAGCTTGCTTTGGGGTAGGCCCCAGGATGGGAATGAGCAGTTCTTC	.	18	TRBV5-8	TRBJ2-1	.
CASSSWTGTANQETQYF	TGTGCCAGCAGCTCCTGGACCGGGACAGCAAACCAAGAGACCCAGTACTTC	.	17	TRBV7-2	TRBJ2-5	TRBD1
CASSRSLTGDSGNTIYF	TGCGCCAGCAGCCGCAGCTTGACGGGTGACTCTGGAAACACCATATATTTT	.	17	TRBV4-1	TRBJ1-3	.
CAWRAGNEKLFF	TGTGCCTGGAGGGCAGGGAATGAAAAACTGTTTTTT	few	12	TRBV30	TRBJ1-4	.
CASGLVAGELFF	TGTGCTAGTGGTTTGGTGGCCGGGGAGCTGTTTTTT	.	12	TRBV12-5	TRBJ2-2	.
CASSPPGALSNGYTF	TGTGCCAGCAGTCCCCCAGGGGCGCTGTCCAATGGCTACACCTTC	.	15	TRBV7-9	TRBJ1-2	.
CASSQTGAYSYEQYF	TGTGCCAGCAGTCAAACAGGGGCATACTCCTACGAGCAGTACTTC	.	15	TRBV5-6	TRBJ2-7	TRBD1
CSVEGQAREQYF	TGCAGCGTTGAGGGACAGGCCCGCGAGCAGTACTTC	once	12	TRBV29-1	TRBJ2-7	TRBD1
CASSPGQPHYEQYF	TGTGCCAGCAGCCCTGGACAGCCACACTACGAGCAGTACTTC	.	14	TRBV6-6	TRBJ2-7	.
CASTLDRGVDNIQYF	TGTGCCAGCACCCTAGATCGGGGGGTAGACAACATTCAGTACTTC	.	15	TRBV7-2	TRBJ2-4	TRBD2
CASSLGPGIQYF	TGTGCCAGCAGCTTGGGACCGGGCATTCAGTACTTC	.	12	TRBV5-4	TRBJ2-4	.
CASSVGSGGQETQYF	TGTGCCAGCAGCGTAGGGAGCGGGGGCCAAGAGACCCAGTACTTC	.	15	TRBV9	TRBJ2-5	TRBD2
CASSLDPGGRDTQYF	TGTGCCAGCAGCTTGGATCCGGGGGGTAGGGATACGCAGTATTTT	.	15	TRBV5-4	TRBJ2-3	TRBD2
CASRSRGVGHNEQFF	TGTGCCAGCAGGTCCCGGGGGGTAGGCCACAATGAGCAGTTCTTC	few	15	TRBV9	TRBJ2-1	TRBD2
CASSLEREYQETQYF	TGTGCCAGCAGCTTGGAAAGGGAGTACCAAGAGACCCAGTACTTC	.	15	TRBV5-6	TRBJ2-5	.
CASSPPPYEQYF	TGTGCCAGCAGTCCCCCCCCCTACGAGCAGTACTTC	.	12	TRBV6-1	TRBJ2-7	.
CASSPPRTNEKLFF	TGTGCCAGCTCACCTCCGAGGACTAATGAAAAACTGTTTTTT	.	14	TRBV18	TRBJ1-4	.
CASSLSRGYSGEKLFF	TGTGCCAGCAGTTTATCCCGGGGCTACAGCGGTGAAAAACTGTTTTTT	few	16	TRBV28	TRBJ1-4	.
CASSPGLAWEVGETQYF	TGCGCCAGCAGCCCGGGACTAGCTTGGGAGGTAGGGGAGACCCAGTACTTC	.	17	TRBV5-1	TRBJ2-5	TRBD2
CASSEFSETTDTQYF	TGTGCCAGCAGTGAATTTTCAGAGACGACAGATACGCAGTATTTT	.	15	TRBV25-1	TRBJ2-3	.
CASSQGMSGGESYEQYF	TGCGCCAGCAGCCAAGGAATGAGCGGGGGGGAGTCCTACGAGCAGTACTTC	once	17	TRBV4-1	TRBJ2-7	TRBD2
CSAPLRTEAFF	TGCAGTGCCCCTTTAAGGACAGAAGCTTTCTTT	.	11	TRBV20-1	TRBJ1-1	.
CASSLEQVSYEQYF	TGTGCCAGCAGCTTGGAACAGGTTAGCTACGAGCAGTACTTC	.	14	TRBV5-4	TRBJ2-7	.
CASSSRTSGDHEQYF	TGTGCCAGCAGTTCCAGGACTAGCGGGGACCACGAGCAGTACTTC	.	15	TRBV27	TRBJ2-7	TRBD2
CASARDRANTGELFF	TGTGCCAGCGCCCGGGACAGGGCCAACACCGGGGAGCTGTTTTTT	.	15	TRBV18	TRBJ2-2	TRBD1
CASSVGLIAANTGELFF	TGTGCCAGCAGCGTGGGCCTAATAGCGGCAAACACCGGGGAGCTGTTTTTT	.	17	TRBV9	TRBJ2-2	.
CASSSGDREGGYTF	TGCGCCAGCAGCTCCGGGGACAGGGAGGGTGGCTACACCTTC	.	14	TRBV5-1	TRBJ1-2	TRBD1
CASSSGGGFPSNEQFF	TGTGCCAGCAGTTCTGGGGGGGGGTTTCCCTCGAATGAGCAGTTCTTC	.	16	TRBV6-6	TRBJ2-1	TRBD2
CAISDGSTYEQYF	TGTGCCATCAGTGACGGCAGTACCTACGAGCAGTACTTC	.	13	TRBV10-3	TRBJ2-7	.